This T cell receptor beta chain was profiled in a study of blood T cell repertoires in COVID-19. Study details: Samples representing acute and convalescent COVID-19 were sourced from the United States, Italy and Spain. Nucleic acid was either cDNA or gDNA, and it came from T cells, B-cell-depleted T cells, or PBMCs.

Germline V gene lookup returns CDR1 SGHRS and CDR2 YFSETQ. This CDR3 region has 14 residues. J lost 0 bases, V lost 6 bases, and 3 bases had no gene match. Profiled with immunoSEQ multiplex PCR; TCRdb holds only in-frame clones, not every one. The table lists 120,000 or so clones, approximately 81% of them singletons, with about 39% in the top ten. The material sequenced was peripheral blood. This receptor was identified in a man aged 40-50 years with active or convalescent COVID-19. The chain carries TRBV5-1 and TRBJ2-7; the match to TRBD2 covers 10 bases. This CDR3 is CASTLAGGSYEQYF. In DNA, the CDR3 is TGCGCCAGCACCTTAGCGGGGGGCTCCTACGAGCAGTACTTC.